This T cell receptor beta chain comes out of a study of T cells in Graves' hyperthyroidism and ophthalmopathy. The TCR beta CDR3 regions underwent amplification using RNA transcripts as the source. When the TCR CDR3 underwent first-round RT-PCR, the HTBI primer set was used. TCRdb re-called the multiplex PCR reads with MiXCR, one entry per CDR3 protein. The data contain hundreds of thousands of distinct CDR3 sequences, roughly 17% of them singletons. This CDR3 is built from 13 residues. The V end was cut by 5 bases, the J end by 3 bases, with 10 bases between. Germline V gene sequence: CDR1 MNHEY, CDR2 SVGEGT.

The receptor's source is a woman aged 18-35 years with Graves' hyperthyroidism. Sequencing was carried out using blood. The chain links TRBV6-2 or TRBV6-3 to TRBJ1-2; possibly TRBD1 for D (6 bases). CDR3: CASSAGHYYGYTF. Here the CDR3 DNA reads TGTGCCAGCAGTGCGGGACATTACTATGGCTACACCTTC.